Each of the 4 T cell receptor beta chains below was sequenced from the same sample in a study of T cell responses to AZD1222 COVID-19 vaccine. Assay used: immunoSEQ multiplex PCR; TCRdb lists only in-frame clones, some missing. The repertoire includes 150,000 to 200,000 clones, around 90% of them detected once, and 1.6% sits in the top ten. Sequencing used peripheral blood, obtained on day 0 of AZD1222 vaccination. The receptors come from an adult in good health.

The chain combines TRBV27 with TRBJ2-7, with 7 nucleotides matching TRBD1. Germline CDR1 and CDR2: MNHEY and SMNVEV (reference sequence). The CDR3 length is 13 residues. J gave up 2 bases and V 3 bases, and 1 base lay outside the gene matches. The CDR3 protein is CASSLGQTYEQYF. CDR3 sequence (DNA): TGTGCCAGCAGTTTGGGACAGACCTACGAGCAGTACTTC.

The chain links TRBV2 to TRBJ1-6; D remains ambiguous. Germline CDR1 and CDR2: SNHLY and FYNNEI. V lost 1 base and J 10 bases, leaving 11 bases between the germline ends. The CDR3 is 14 amino acids. Written as DNA, the CDR3 is TGTGCCAGCAGTGAAGGAACAGAAAACTCACCCCTCCACTTT. Encoded protein: CASSEGTENSPLHF.

The chain joins TRBV6-5 to TRBJ1-2; tentatively, D is TRBD1 (6 bases). Germline V gives CDR1 MNHEY, CDR2 SVGAGI. V was trimmed by 2 bases and J by 5 bases, leaving 18 bases between them. The CDR3 runs to 16 residues. DNA of the CDR3: TGTGCCAGCAGTTACATTACAGGGTCGTCAGGGTATGGCTACACCTTC. Protein: CASSYITGSSGYGYTF.

The chain couples TRBV4-1 to TRBJ2-2; 8 bases match TRBD1. J was trimmed by 8 bases and V by 4 bases; bases with no gene match: 9. CDR1 is MGHRA, CDR2 YSYEKL, per germline. CDR3 length: 15 amino acids. The CDR3 DNA reads TGCGCCAGCAGCCGAAACACAGGGGGAGGTGGGGAGCTGTTTTTT. Protein: CASSRNTGGGGELFF.